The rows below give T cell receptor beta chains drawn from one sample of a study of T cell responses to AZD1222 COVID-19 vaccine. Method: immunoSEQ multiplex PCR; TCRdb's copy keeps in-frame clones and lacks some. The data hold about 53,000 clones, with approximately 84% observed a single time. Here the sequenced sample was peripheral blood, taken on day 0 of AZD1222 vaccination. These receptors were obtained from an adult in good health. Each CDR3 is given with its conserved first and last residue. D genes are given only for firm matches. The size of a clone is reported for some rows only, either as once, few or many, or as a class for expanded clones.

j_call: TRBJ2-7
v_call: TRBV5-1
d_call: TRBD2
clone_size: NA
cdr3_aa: CASSKDGGSYEQYF
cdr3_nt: TGCGCCAGCAGTAAGGATGGCGGGAGCTACGAGCAGTACTTC

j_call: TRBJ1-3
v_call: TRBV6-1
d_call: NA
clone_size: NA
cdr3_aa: CASSESPDGTIYF
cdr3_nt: TGTGCCAGCAGTGAAAGTCCGGACGGCACCATATATTTT

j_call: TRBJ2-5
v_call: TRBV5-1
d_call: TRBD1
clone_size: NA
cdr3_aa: CASRTGGEETQYF
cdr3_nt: TGCGCCAGCAGGACAGGGGGCGAAGAGACCCAGTACTTC

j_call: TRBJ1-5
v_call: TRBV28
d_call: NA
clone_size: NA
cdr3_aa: CASRPGLNQPQHF
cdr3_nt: TGTGCCAGCAGGCCGGGACTAAATCAGCCCCAGCATTTT

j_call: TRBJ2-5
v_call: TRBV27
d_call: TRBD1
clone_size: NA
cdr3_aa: CASGGRTGGQETQYF
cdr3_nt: TGTGCCAGCGGGGGGCGGACAGGGGGCCAAGAGACCCAGTACTTC

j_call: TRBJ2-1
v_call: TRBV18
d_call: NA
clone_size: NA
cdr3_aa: CASSPLADSSYNEQFF
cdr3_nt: TGTGCCAGCTCACCACTCGCGGACAGCTCCTACAATGAGCAGTTCTTC

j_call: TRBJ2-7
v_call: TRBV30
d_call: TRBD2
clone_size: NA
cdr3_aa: CAWSPRENEQYF
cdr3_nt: TGTGCCTGGAGTCCGCGGGAGAACGAGCAGTACTTC

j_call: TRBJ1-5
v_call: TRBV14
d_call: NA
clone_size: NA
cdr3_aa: CASSSRDQPQHF
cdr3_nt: TGTGCCAGCAGCTCCCGAGATCAGCCCCAGCATTTT

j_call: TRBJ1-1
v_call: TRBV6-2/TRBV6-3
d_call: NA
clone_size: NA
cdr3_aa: CASSSHQGWTEAFF
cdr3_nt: TGTGCCAGCAGTTCCCATCAGGGATGGACTGAAGCTTTCTTT

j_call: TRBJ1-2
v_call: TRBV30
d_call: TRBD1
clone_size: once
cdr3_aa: CAWRWDSLYGYTF
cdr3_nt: TGTGCCTGGAGGTGGGACAGCCTCTATGGCTACACCTTC

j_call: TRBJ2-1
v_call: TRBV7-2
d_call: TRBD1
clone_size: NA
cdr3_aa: CASSLQEGQGRKFF
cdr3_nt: TGTGCCAGCAGCTTACAAGAGGGACAGGGAAGAAAGTTCTTC

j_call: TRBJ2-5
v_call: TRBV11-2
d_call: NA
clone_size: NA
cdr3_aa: CASSPSGAETQYF
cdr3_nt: TGTGCCAGCAGCCCGAGTGGGGCGGAGACCCAGTACTTC

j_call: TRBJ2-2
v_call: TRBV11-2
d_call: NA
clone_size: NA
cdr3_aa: CASSLIVAATTGELFF
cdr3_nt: TGTGCCAGCAGCTTGATTGTGGCGGCCACAACCGGGGAGCTGTTTTTT

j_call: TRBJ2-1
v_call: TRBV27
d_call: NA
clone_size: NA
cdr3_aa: CASSFQAGLDNEQFF
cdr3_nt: TGTGCCAGCAGTTTCCAGGCGGGATTGGACAATGAGCAGTTCTTC

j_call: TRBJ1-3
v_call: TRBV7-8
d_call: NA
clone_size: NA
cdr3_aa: CASSSPGTGNTIYF
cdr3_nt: TGTGCCAGCAGCTCCCCTGGTACTGGAAACACCATATATTTT

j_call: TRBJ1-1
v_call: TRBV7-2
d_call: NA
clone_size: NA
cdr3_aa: CASSLGSGTNTEAFF
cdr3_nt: TGTGCCAGCAGCTTAGGGTCAGGTACGAACACTGAAGCTTTCTTT

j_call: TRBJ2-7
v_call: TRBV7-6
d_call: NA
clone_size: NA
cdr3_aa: CASSLGGSGRGSYEQYF
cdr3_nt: TGTGCCAGCAGCTTAGGGGGTTCAGGGCGTGGGTCCTACGAGCAGTACTTC

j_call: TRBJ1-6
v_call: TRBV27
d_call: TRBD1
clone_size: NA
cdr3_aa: CASSPGQYNSPLHF
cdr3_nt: TGTGCCAGCAGCCCGGGACAGTATAATTCACCCCTCCACTTT

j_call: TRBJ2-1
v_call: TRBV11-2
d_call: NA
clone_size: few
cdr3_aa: CASSLDRGDRWYNEQFF
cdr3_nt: TGTGCCAGCAGCTTAGATCGGGGGGACAGGTGGTACAATGAGCAGTTCTTC

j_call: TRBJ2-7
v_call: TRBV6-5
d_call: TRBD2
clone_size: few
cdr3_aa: CASSYGAAGGPKEQYF
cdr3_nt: TGTGCCAGCAGTTACGGGGCAGCGGGAGGGCCAAAGGAGCAGTACTTC

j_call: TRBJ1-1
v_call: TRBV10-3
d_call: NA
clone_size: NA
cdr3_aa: CAISGVGNTEAFF
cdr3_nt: TGTGCCATCAGTGGGGTCGGGAACACTGAAGCTTTCTTT

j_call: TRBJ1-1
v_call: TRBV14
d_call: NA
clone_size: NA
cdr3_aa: CASSQVRGGWDTEAFF
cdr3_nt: TGTGCCAGCAGCCAAGTTCGGGGGGGCTGGGATACTGAAGCTTTCTTT

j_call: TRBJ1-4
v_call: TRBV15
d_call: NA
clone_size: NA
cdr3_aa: CATSRDPAATNEKLFF
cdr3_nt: TGTGCCACCAGCAGAGACCCAGCAGCAACTAATGAAAAACTGTTTTTT

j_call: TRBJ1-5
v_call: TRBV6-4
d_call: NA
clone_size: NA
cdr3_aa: CASSERFLGQPQHF
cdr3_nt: TGTGCCAGCAGTGAAAGGTTTCTGGGTCAGCCCCAGCATTTT

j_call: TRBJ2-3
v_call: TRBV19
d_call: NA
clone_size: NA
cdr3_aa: CASSIAQVDDTQYF
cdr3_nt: TGTGCCAGTAGTATCGCCCAGGTGGACGATACGCAGTATTTT

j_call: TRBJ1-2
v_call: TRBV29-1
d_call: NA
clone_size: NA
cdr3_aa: CSVDPDTYGYTF
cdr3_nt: TGCAGCGTTGATCCAGATACCTATGGCTACACCTTC